These 21 T cell receptor beta chains originate from one sample sequenced in a study of a mutant IDH1 vaccine in newly diagnosed glioma. Their recognized antigens are unknown. The time point is: week 35, safety follow-up. The study gave 300 ug of mutant IDH1 20-mer peptide per vaccine dose, with topical imiquimod. Assay used: immunoSEQ multiplex PCR; TCRdb lists only in-frame clones, some missing. The sample records roughly 68,000 clones, about 73% being singletons. Here the sequenced sample was PBMCs, taken from a glioma patient whose treatment included an IDH1 peptide vaccine. Every receptor here comes from a middle-aged man with glioma.

The chain links TRBV9 to TRBJ2-3; TRBD2 agrees at 10 bases. Germline V gives CDR1 SGDLS, CDR2 YYNGEE. Trimming at V came to 1 base and at J to 5 bases, leaving 4 bases not matched to a gene. This CDR3 region has 15 residues. CDR3 residues: CASSVSAGGRDTQYF. The CDR3 nucleotides read TGTGCCAGCAGCGTATCAGCGGGGGGGCGAGATACGCAGTATTTT.

This chain joins TRBV9 and TRBJ2-3; 7 bases agree with TRBD1. Trimming removed 3 bases from V and 6 bases from J; junction bases left unmatched: 4. CDR1 and CDR2 (germline): SGDLS, YYNGEE. The CDR3 contains 13 residues. Here the CDR3 DNA reads TGTGCCAGCAGCGCCCACAGGGGTGATACGCAGTATTTT. This codes for CASSAHRGDTQYF. The variable domain in full, with the rest retrieved from reference TRBV9 and TRBJ2-3, is DSGVTQTPKHLITATGQRVTLRCSPRSGDLSVYWYQQSLDQGLQFLIQYYNGEERAKGNILERFSAQQFPDLHSELNLSSLELGDSALYFCASSAHRGDTQYFGPGTRLTVL.

The chain recombines TRBV5-1 with TRBJ2-7, with a weak D call TRBD2 (7 bases). The germline V and J ends were trimmed by 0 bases and 7 bases, with 14 bases remaining between them. The CDR3 is 14 residues long. The germline CDR1 and CDR2 sequences are SGHRS and YFSETQ. Here the CDR3 reads CASSLDAGAREQYF. The CDR3 coding sequence is TGCGCCAGCAGCTTGGATGCGGGGGCGAGGGAGCAGTACTTC.

This rearrangement joins TRBV18 to TRBJ2-5; D not resolved. The CDR3 is 14 amino acids. Germline loops: CDR1 KGHSH, CDR2 LQKENI. Trimming removed 1 base from V and 2 bases from J, with 8 bases in between. The CDR3 is CASSPQGSQETQYF. In DNA, the CDR3 is TGTGCCAGCTCACCACAGGGATCGCAAGAGACCCAGTACTTC.

This clone was seen just once. The chain uses TRBV5-4 and TRBJ2-7, with 10 bases that match TRBD1. This CDR3 is built from 16 residues. Trimming at V came to 0 bases and at J to 4 bases, leaving 7 bases not matched to a gene. CDR1 is SGHNT, CDR2 YYREEE, per germline (reference sequence). In DNA, the CDR3 is TGTGCCAGCAGCTTGGGCTCTGGACAGGGGGGTTACGAGCAGTACTTC. Residues: CASSLGSGQGGYEQYF.

Written as DNA, the CDR3 is TGTGCCAGCAGCGTGTCCCACAGATCGTACGAGCAGTACTTC. Translating it yields CASSVSHRSYEQYF. The chain joins TRBV9 to TRBJ2-7; D is unresolved. The CDR3 sequence is 14 residues long. Germline CDR1 SGDLS, CDR2 YYNGEE. V lost 2 bases and J 4 bases, leaving 13 bases between the germline ends.

J is TRBJ2-1 and V is TRBV27; D remains unclear. Germline V lookup: CDR1 MNHEY, CDR2 SMNVEV (reference sequence). CDR3 size: 15 residues. The ends were cut back, 0 bases at V and 0 bases at J, with 6 bases in the middle. The CDR3 coding sequence is TGTGCCAGCAGTTTATCGGGAAGCTCCTACAATGAGCAGTTCTTC. Its translation is CASSLSGSSYNEQFF.

The J gene is TRBJ1-1, the V gene TRBV6-1, with TRBD1 matching 11 bases. The CDR3 sequence is 14 residues long. The V segment lost 8 bases and the J segment 3 bases; nucleotides outside the gene matches: 5. From germline, CDR1 is MNHNS and CDR2 SASEGT. The CDR3 here is CASLRDRGYTEAFF. The CDR3 DNA follows: TGTGCCAGCCTCCGGGACAGGGGGTACACTGAAGCTTTCTTT.

This clone occurred a few times. The chain uses TRBV5-1 and TRBJ2-4; no clear D. This CDR3 is built from 13 residues. Germline V lookup: CDR1 SGHRS, CDR2 YFSETQ. V lost 0 bases to trimming and J lost 4 bases, with 5 bases between them. Here the CDR3 DNA reads TGCGCCAGCAGCTTGGGGCAGAAAAACATTCAGTACTTC. Protein sequence: CASSLGQKNIQYF.

This clone has a handful of counts. The chain uses TRBV7-8 and TRBJ2-1, with D unresolved. The CDR3 has 15 residues. Per germline, CDR1 SGHVS and CDR2 FQNEAQ. V was cut by 3 bases and J by 0 bases, with 9 bases left in between. The CDR3 DNA reads TGTGCCAGCAGCTTTATGACGAGCTCCTACAATGAGCAGTTCTTC. This codes for CASSFMTSSYNEQFF.

The rearrangement uses TRBV10-3 and TRBJ1-5, with a tentative D call TRBD1 (5 bases). CDR3 length: 15 residues. The germline V gene encodes CDR1 ENHRY and CDR2 SYGVKD. Trimming left V 0 bases short and J 6 bases short, with 12 bases between. Here the CDR3 reads CAISESSGDVQPQHF. CDR3 DNA: TGTGCCATCAGTGAGTCGTCGGGGGATGTTCAGCCCCAGCATTTT.

The chain links TRBV27 to TRBJ1-5; 9 bases map to TRBD1. The J segment lost 0 bases and the V segment lost 6 bases, leaving 3 bases of the junction unmatched. Germline loops: CDR1 MNHEY, CDR2 SMNVEV (reference sequence). This CDR3 spans 15 amino acids. CDR3 amino acids: CASSRQGGSNQPQHF. CDR3 nucleotides: TGTGCCAGCAGCCGACAGGGGGGTAGCAATCAGCCCCAGCATTTT.

This rearrangement joins TRBV6-6 to TRBJ1-5, with TRBD1 identical over 7 bases. Germline V lookup: CDR1 MNHNY, CDR2 SVGAGI (reference sequence). V lost 8 bases to trimming and J lost 2 bases; unmatched junction nucleotides: 3. CDR3 length equals 13 residues. In DNA, the CDR3 is TGTGCCAGCGTCGACAGGGGCAATCAGCCCCAGCATTTT. Translated, it gives CASVDRGNQPQHF.

The chain recombines TRBV6-5 with TRBJ2-7; D possibly matches TRBD1 or TRBD2 (5 bases each). The CDR3 runs 15 residues. Per the germline V gene, CDR1 is MNHEY and CDR2 is SVGAGI. V gave up 5 bases and J gave up 5 bases, with 19 bases separating them. The CDR3 is CASSTGTAPPNEQYF. CDR3 coding DNA: TGTGCCAGCAGTACCGGGACGGCGCCTCCTAACGAGCAGTACTTC.

J is TRBJ1-6 and V is TRBV18; 8 nucleotides match TRBD1. Per germline, CDR1 KGHSH and CDR2 LQKENI. After removal of 3 bases from V and 7 bases from J, the junction contained 2 bases not matched to a gene. The CDR3 is made up of 14 amino acids. This CDR3 is CASSPGQVNSPLHF. The CDR3 nucleotides read TGTGCCAGCTCACCGGGACAGGTCAATTCACCCCTCCACTTT.

The CDR3 DNA sequence: TGTGCCAGCAGTTCCGGGACAGGGGGGGCCGGGGAGCTGTTTTTT. Encoded protein: CASSSGTGGAGELFF. The V and J genes are TRBV6-5 and TRBJ2-2, with 11 bases lining up with TRBD1. The V gene end was trimmed by 4 bases and the J gene end by 6 bases; junction bases not matched to a gene: 4. Germline loops: CDR1 MNHEY, CDR2 SVGAGI. The CDR3 extends over 15 amino acids.

Only a few counts were recorded for this clone. The V call is TRBV6-5, the J call TRBJ2-7; possible D gene TRBD1, 5 bases. V was shortened by 10 bases and J by 0 bases, with 10 bases between the two germline ends. The CDR3 covers 12 residues. Per the germline V gene, CDR1 is MNHEY and CDR2 is SVGAGI. CDR3 protein: CATQGSSYEQYF. The CDR3 DNA follows: TGTGCCACCCAGGGCAGCTCCTACGAGCAGTACTTC.

The chain uses TRBV5-1 and TRBJ1-4; 7 positions agree with TRBD1. J gave up 5 bases and V 0 bases, and 4 bases lay outside the gene matches. CDR1 and CDR2 (germline): SGHRS, YFSETQ. This CDR3 has 15 amino acids. CDR3 in amino acids: CASSLGDRANEKLFF. CDR3 DNA sequence: TGCGCCAGCAGCTTGGGAGACAGGGCCAATGAAAAACTGTTTTTT.

V usage is TRBV27 and J usage is TRBJ2-7; 7 bases map to TRBD1. There are 15 residues in the CDR3. In germline, CDR1 is MNHEY, CDR2 SMNVEV (reference sequence). V trimming: 6 bases; J trimming: 1 base; junction bases outside the gene matches: 9. The CDR3: CASSTRDSYSYEQYF. The CDR3 region has the DNA TGTGCCAGCAGCACCCGGGACAGCTATTCCTACGAGCAGTACTTC.

V gene TRBV4-3 combines with J gene TRBJ2-2; D not certain. CDR1 and CDR2 (germline): LGHNA, YSLEER. Trimming stripped 2 bases from V and 6 bases from J, with 4 bases between. The CDR3 is 12 amino acids. This CDR3 is CASSQYSGELFF. For the CDR3, the DNA is TGCGCCAGCAGCCAATACTCCGGGGAGCTGTTTTTT.

This clone was observed a handful of times. The chain links TRBV18 to TRBJ1-2; weak D call: TRBD1 (6 bases). Trimming took 2 bases from V and 0 from J, leaving 10 bases between them. Germline lookup yields CDR1 KGHSH and CDR2 LQKENI. The CDR3 is made up of 15 amino acids. The CDR3 coding sequence is TGTGCCAGCTCACCAGGGACACATTCTAACTATGGCTACACCTTC. It encodes CASSPGTHSNYGYTF.